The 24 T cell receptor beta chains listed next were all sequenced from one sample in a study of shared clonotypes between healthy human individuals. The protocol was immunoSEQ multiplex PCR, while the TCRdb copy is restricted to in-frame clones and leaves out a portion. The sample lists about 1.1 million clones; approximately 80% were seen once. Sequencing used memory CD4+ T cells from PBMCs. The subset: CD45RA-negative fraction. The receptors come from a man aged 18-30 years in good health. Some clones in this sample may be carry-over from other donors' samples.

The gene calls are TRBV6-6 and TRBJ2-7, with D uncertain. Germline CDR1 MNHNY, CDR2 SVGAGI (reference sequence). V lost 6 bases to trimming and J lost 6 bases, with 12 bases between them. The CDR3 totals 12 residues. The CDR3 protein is CASSPDPLEQYF. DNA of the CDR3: TGTGCCAGCAGCCCCGACCCGCTCGAGCAGTACTTC.

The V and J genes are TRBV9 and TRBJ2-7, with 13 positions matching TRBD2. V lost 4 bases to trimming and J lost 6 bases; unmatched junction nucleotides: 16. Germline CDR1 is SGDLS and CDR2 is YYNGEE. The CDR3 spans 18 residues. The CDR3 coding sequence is TGTGCCAGCAGCAAAGGACTAGCGGGAGTTCAGGAGTCCCGCGAGCAGTACTTC. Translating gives CASSKGLAGVQESREQYF.

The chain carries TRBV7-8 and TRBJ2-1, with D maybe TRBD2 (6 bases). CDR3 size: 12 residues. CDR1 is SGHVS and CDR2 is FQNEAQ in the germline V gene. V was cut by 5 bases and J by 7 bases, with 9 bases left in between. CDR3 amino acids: CASSPGDNEQFF. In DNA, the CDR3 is TGTGCCAGCAGCCCGGGGGATAATGAGCAGTTCTTC.

CDR3 residues: CASRLTGRYEQYF. CDR3 nucleotide sequence: TGTGCCAGCAGGCTAACAGGGCGCTACGAGCAGTACTTC. The chain joins TRBV6-5 to TRBJ2-7; perhaps TRBD1 as D (6 bases). The V end lost 6 bases, the J end lost 3 bases, and 12 bases lay between the germline ends. CDR3 length: 13 amino acids. The germline gives CDR1 MNHEY, CDR2 SVGAGI.

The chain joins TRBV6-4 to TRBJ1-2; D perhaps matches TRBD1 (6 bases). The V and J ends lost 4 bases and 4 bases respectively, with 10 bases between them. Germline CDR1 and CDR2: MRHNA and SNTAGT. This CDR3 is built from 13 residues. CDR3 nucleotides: TGTGCCAGCAGTGTGACAGGTTTCTATGGCTACACCTTC. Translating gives CASSVTGFYGYTF.

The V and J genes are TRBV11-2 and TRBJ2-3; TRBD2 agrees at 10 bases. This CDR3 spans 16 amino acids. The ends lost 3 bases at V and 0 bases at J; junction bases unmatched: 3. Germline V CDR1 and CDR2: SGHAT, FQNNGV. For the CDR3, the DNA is TGTGCCAGCAGCTTCACTAGCGGGGCAAGCACAGATACGCAGTATTTT. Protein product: CASSFTSGASTDTQYF.

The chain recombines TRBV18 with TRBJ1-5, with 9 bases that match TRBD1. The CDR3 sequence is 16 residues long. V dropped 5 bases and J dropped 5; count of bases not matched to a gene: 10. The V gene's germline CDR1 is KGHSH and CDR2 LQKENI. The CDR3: CASSEDRGTFYQPQHF. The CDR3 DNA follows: TGTGCCAGCTCAGAGGACAGGGGCACTTTTTATCAGCCCCAGCATTTT.

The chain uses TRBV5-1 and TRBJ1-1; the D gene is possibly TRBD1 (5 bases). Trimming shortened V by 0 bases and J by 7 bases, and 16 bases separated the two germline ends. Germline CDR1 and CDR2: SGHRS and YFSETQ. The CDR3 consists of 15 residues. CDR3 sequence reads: CASSLGSLDSLEAFF. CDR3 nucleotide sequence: TGCGCCAGCAGCTTGGGGAGCTTAGACAGCCTTGAAGCTTTCTTT.

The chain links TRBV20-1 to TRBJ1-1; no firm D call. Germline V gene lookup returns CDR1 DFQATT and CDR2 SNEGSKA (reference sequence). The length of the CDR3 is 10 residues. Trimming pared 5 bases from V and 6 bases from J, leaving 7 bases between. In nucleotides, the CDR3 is TGCAGTGCTGAAGGTCCTGAAGCTTTCTTT. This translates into CSAEGPEAFF.

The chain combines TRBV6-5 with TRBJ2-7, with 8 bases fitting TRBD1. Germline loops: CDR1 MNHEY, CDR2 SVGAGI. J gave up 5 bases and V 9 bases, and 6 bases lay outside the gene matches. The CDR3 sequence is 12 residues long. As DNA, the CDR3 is TGTGCCAGTCGGACAGGGCGAAACGAGCAGTACTTC. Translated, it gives CASRTGRNEQYF.

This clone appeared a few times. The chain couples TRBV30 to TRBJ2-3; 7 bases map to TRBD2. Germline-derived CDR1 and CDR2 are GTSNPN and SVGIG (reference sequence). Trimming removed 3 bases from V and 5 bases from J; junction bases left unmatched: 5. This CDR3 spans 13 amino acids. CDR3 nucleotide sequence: TGTGCCTGGAGAGGACTAGAACGAGATACGCAGTATTTT. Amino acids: CAWRGLERDTQYF.

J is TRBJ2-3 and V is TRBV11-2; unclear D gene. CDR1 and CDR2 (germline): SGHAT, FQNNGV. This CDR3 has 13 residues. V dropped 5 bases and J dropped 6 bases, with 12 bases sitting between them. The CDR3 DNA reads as TGTGCCAGCAGCAGCCGGAGCCGGGATACGCAGTATTTT. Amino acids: CASSSRSRDTQYF.

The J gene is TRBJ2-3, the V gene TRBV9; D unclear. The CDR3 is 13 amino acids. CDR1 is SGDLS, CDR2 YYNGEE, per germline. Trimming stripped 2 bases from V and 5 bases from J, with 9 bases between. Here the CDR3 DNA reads TGTGCCAGCAGCGTTGGCTCCCTAGATACGCAGTATTTT. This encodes CASSVGSLDTQYF.

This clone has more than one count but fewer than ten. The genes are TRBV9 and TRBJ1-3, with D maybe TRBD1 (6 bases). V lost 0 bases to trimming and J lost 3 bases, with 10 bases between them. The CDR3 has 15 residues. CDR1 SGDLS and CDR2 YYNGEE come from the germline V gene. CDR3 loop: CASSVEGTFGNTIYF. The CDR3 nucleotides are TGTGCCAGCAGCGTAGAGGGGACATTTGGAAACACCATATATTTT.

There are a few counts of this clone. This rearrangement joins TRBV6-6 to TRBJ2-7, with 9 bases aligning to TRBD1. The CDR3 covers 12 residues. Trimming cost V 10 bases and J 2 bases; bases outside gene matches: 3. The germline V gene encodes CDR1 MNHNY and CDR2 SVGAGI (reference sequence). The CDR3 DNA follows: TGTGCCACGAGGGACAGGGCCTACGAGCAGTACTTC. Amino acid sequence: CATRDRAYEQYF.

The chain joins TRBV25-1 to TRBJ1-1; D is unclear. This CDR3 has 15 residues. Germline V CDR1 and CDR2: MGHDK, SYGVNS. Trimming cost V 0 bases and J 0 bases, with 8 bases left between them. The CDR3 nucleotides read TGTGCCAGCAGTGAATATGGAGCGATGAACACTGAAGCTTTCTTT. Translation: CASSEYGAMNTEAFF.

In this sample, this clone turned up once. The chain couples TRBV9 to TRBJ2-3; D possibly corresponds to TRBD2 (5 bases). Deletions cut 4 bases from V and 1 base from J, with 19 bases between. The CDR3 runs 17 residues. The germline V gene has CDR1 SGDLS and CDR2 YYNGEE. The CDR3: CASSPRASGEGTDTQYF. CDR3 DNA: TGTGCCAGCAGCCCTCGGGCCTCCGGGGAAGGCACAGATACGCAGTATTTT.

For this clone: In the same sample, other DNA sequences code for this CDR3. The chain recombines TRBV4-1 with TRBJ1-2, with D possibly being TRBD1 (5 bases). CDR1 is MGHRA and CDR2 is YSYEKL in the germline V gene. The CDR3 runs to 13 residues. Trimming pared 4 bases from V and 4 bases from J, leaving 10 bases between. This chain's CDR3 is CASSPSGGYGYTF. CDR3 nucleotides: TGCGCCAGCAGCCCGTCGGGGGGCTATGGCTACACCTTC.

CDR3 DNA: TGTGCCATCACGAAAGGGACCCAAGAGACCCAGTACTTC. Translated: CAITKGTQETQYF. The rearrangement joins TRBV10-3 to TRBJ2-5, with D perhaps given as TRBD1 or TRBD2 (5 bases each). V was cut by 7 bases and J by 1 base, with 10 bases left in between. This CDR3 is 13 amino acids long. CDR1 is ENHRY, CDR2 SYGVKD, per germline.

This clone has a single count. The CDR3 DNA reads TGCGCCAGCAGCCAAGACACAGCCTACCTTTTGAACACTGAAGCTTTCTTT. It yields the protein CASSQDTAYLLNTEAFF. The chain employs TRBV4-3 and TRBJ1-1; the D is unclear. The CDR3 contains 17 residues. Between the trimmed V and J ends, which lost 0 bases and 0 bases, there was a span of 14 bases. Germline lookup yields CDR1 LGHNA and CDR2 YSLEER.

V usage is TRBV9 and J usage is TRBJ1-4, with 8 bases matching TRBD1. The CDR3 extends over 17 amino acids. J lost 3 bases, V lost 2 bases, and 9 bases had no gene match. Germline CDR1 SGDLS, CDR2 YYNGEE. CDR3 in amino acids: CASSVLRGTGPNEKLFF. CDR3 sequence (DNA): TGTGCCAGCAGCGTCCTCCGGGGGACAGGACCTAATGAAAAACTGTTTTTT. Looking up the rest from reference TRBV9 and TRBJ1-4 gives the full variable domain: DSGVTQTPKHLITATGQRVTLRCSPRSGDLSVYWYQQSLDQGLQFLIQYYNGEERAKGNILERFSAQQFPDLHSELNLSSLELGDSALYFCASSVLRGTGPNEKLFFGSGTQLSVL.

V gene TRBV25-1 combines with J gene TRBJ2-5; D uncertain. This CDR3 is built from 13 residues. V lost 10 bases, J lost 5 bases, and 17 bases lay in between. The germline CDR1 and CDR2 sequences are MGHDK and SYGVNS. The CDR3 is CATRDINGETQYF. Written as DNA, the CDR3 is TGTGCCACCCGCGATATCAACGGCGAGACCCAGTACTTC. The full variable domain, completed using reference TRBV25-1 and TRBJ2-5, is EADIYQTPRYLVIGTGKKITLECSQTMGHDKMYWYQQDPGMELHLIHYSYGVNSTEKGDLSSESTVSRIRTEHFPLTLESARPSHTSQYLCATRDINGETQYFGPGTRLLVL.

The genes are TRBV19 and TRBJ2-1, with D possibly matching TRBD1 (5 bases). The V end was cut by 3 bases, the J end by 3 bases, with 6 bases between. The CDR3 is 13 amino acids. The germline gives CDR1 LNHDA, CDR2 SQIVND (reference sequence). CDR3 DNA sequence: TGTGCCAGTAGTATGCAGGGCTACAATGAGCAGTTCTTC. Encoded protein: CASSMQGYNEQFF.

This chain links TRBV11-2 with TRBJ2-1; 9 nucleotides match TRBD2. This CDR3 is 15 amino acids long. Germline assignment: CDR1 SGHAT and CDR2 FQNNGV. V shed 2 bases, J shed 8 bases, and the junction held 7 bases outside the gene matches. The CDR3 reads CASSLTASGNYEQFF. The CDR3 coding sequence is TGTGCCAGCAGCTTAACGGCTAGCGGGAACTATGAGCAGTTCTTC.